This TCR beta chain was retrieved from a study of identical twins. Study-level points and caveats: There is a chance that invariant MAIT and iNKT cells partially muddied zero-insertion analyses. Conclusions were drawn cross-sectionally by statistical analysis, without following the same donors. Sharing of beta out-of-frame sequences by twins showed a weaker excess.

Through template switching, a universal primer site was introduced, and the cDNA contained unique molecular identifiers. TCRdb ran MiXCR on the 5' RACE reads and lists one entry per CDR3 protein. The sample contains 1.5 million to 2 million distinct CDR3 sequences, about 30% of which appear only once. A word on this clonotype: Its target is not known. A much larger clone is a single base away; this may be a read error.

This CDR3 spans 15 amino acids. The germline V gene encodes CDR1 SNHLY and CDR2 FYNNEI. V lost 7 bases, J lost 0 bases, and 4 bases stayed unmatched. Sequenced sample: cord blood. The J gene is TRBJ2-1, the V gene TRBV2; 9 nucleotides agree with TRBD2. This receptor was taken from a newborn girl in good health. CDR3 sequence reads: CASMSSGSSYNEQFF. CDR3 nucleotides: TGTGCCAGCATGAGTAGCGGGAGCTCCTACAATGAGCAGTTCTTC.